This TCR beta chain was profiled in a study of shared clonotypes between healthy human individuals. Study details: Researchers drew samples from two women and a few men aged 18 to 49. Study-wide results and caveats: Researchers found naive subsets generally carried larger estimated richness than memory subsets. Clonotypes not shared had lower generation probabilities than those common to all four donors.

In the case of this clone: As yet, its antigen is unknown.

The CDR3 contains 14 residues. CDR1 and CDR2 from the germline V gene are ENHRY and SYGVKD. Trimming cost V 0 bases and J 0 bases, with 6 bases left between them. DNA at about 210 ng, some 31,000 T cell genomes, went into sorted-subset replicate PCRs. TCRdb's table, derived via immunoSEQ multiplex PCR, lists solely in-frame clones and lacks some. The sample carries 2.5 million or so clones, approximately 94% recorded once. The sequencing sample was made of naive CD4+ T cells sorted from blood. Noted subset: CD45RA+ positively selected. The TCR originated in a man aged 18-30 years in good health. The chain has TRBV10-3 and TRBJ2-7; no clear D. The CDR3 nucleotides read TGTGCCATCAGTGAGTCACAAGACTCCTACGAGCAGTACTTC. Residues: CAISESQDSYEQYF.